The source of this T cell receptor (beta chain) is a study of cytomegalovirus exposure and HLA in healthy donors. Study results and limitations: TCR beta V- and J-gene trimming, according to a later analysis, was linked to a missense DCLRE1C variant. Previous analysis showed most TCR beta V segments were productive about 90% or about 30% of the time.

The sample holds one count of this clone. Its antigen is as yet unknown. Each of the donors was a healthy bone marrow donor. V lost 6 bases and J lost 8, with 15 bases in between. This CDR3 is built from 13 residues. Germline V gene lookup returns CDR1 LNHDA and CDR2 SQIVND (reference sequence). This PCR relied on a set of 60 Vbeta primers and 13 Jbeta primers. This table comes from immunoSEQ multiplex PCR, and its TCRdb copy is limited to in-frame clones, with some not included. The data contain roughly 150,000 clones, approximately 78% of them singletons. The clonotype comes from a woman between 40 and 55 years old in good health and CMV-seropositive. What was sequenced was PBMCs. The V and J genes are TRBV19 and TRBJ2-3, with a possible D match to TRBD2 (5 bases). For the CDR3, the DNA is TGTGCCAGTAGCGGACCCCGGGGTGGTACGCAGTATTTT. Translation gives CASSGPRGGTQYF.